This TCR beta chain was retrieved from a study of sequential checkpoint blockade in melanoma. This CDR3 has 19 amino acids. Unmatched junction bases numbered 26, after V lost 6 bases and J lost 10 bases. CDR1 MDHEN and CDR2 SYDVKM come from the germline V gene. Treatment meaning: randomized to nivolumab then ipilimumab (arm A) or the reverse (arm B). Profiling relied on immunoSEQ multiplex PCR, and the TCRdb table lists in-frame clones only, not all of them. Altogether approximately 2,300 clones are present, more than 20% being singletons, with the ten largest covering over 12%. This receptor was obtained from a human donor with melanoma. The chain combines TRBV28 with TRBJ2-1; 8 nucleotides agree with TRBD2. This material consisted of tumor tissue (inferred from file names), taken from a patient given nivolumab and ipilimumab in sequence. The DNA for the CDR3 is TGTGCCAGCAGCACTTATTCTGGGACTAGAAATGAAAGAGGGGGGGAGCAGTTCTTC. Its translation is CASSTYSGTRNERGGEQFF.